The source of this T cell receptor beta chain is a study of T cell responses to AZD1222 COVID-19 vaccine. To note about this clone: Its antigen is undetermined.

TCRdb's copy holds only in-frame clones and misses some; the assay was immunoSEQ multiplex PCR. The sample shows under 140,000 clones, more than 90% of them seen only once. Broader study findings: Two AZD1222 administrations were followed by greater Spike-specific TCR breadth and depth.

This CDR3 comprises 12 residues. Germline loops: CDR1 SGHAT, CDR2 FQNNGV. Deletions cut 5 bases from V and 6 bases from J, with 11 bases between. The analysis combined second doses at about 4 or about 12 weeks. The specimen was peripheral blood, collected 28 days after the second AZD1222 dose. The TCR comes from an adult who received the AZD1222 COVID-19 vaccine. V is TRBV11-2 and J is TRBJ2-7; D is ambiguous. The CDR3 DNA sequence: TGTGCCAGCAGCCCAAGACCTGGCGAGCAGTACTTC. It codes for CASSPRPGEQYF.